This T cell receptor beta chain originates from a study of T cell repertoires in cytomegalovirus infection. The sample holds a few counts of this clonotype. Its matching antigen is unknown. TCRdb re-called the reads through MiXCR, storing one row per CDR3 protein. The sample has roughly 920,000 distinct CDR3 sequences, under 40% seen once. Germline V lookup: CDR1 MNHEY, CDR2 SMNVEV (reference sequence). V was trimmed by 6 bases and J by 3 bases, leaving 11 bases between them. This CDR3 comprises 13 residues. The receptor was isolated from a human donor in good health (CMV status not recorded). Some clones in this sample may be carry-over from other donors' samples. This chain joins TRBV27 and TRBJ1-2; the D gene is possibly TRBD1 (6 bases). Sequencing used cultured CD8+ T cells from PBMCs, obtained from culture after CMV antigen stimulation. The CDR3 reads CASRAPGDYGYTF. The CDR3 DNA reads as TGTGCCAGCAGGGCACCAGGGGACTATGGCTACACCTTC.